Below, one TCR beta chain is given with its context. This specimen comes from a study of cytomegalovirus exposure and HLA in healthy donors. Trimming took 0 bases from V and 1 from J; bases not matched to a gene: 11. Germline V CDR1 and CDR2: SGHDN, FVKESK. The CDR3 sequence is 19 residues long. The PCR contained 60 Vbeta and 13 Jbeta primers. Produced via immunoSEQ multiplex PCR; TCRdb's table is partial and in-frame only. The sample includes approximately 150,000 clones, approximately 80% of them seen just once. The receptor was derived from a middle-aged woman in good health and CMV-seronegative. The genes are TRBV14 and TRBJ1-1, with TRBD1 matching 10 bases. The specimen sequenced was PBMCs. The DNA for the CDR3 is TGTGCCAGCAGCCAAGATTGGGACAGGGGACCTTTGAGGAACACTGAAGCTTTCTTT. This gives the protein CASSQDWDRGPLRNTEAFF.